This T cell receptor beta chain stems from a study of Ad26.COV2.S vaccination and SARS-CoV-2 variants. Study at large: Ad26.COV2.S shots went into the muscle once or twice, 56 days apart.

The method was immunoSEQ multiplex PCR; TCRdb's version includes in-frame clones alone and lacks a portion of them. The sample holds around 300,000 clones, 88% seen once. Treatment in this sample: about 20 received Ad26.COV2.S at low or high dose, single or two shots; about 5 received placebo; per-sample allocation not given. Samples came from day 63 after the first vaccine or placebo injection. Whoever gave the sample was an adult aged 18-55 years in Boston. This clone was seen only once. The same CDR3 also results from other DNA sequences found in this sample. This clonotype originated in a person aged 18-65 years who received the Ad26.COV2.S COVID-19 vaccine or a placebo. The starting material was peripheral blood, obtained in a trial of Ad26.COV2.S vaccine versus placebo.

CDR3 amino acids: CASSYVRSNQPQHF. CDR3 DNA sequence: TGTGCCAGCAGTTACGTTCGTAGCAATCAGCCCCAGCATTTT. The chain uses TRBV6-2 or TRBV6-3 and TRBJ1-5; D call uncertain. The CDR3 totals 14 residues. CDR1 is MNHEY and CDR2 is SVGEGT in the germline V gene. Trimming left V 2 bases short and J 0 bases short, with 5 bases between.